This entry lists 29 T cell receptor beta chains sequenced from one sample in a study of cytomegalovirus exposure and HLA in healthy donors. Primers: 60 Vbeta forward and 13 Jbeta reverse. The assay was immunoSEQ multiplex PCR, and TCRdb's table has in-frame clones only and misses some. The profile shows just over 150,000 clones, over 65% of them singletons. The sequenced sample was PBMCs. The receptors were gathered from a woman between 40 and 50 years old in good health and CMV-seronegative.

The genes are TRBV5-8 and TRBJ2-3, with 11 bases fitting TRBD2. The V segment lost 5 bases and the J segment 0 bases; nucleotides outside the gene matches: 14. Germline CDR1 and CDR2: SGHTS and YDEGEE. This CDR3 spans 19 amino acids. The CDR3 bases are TGTGCCAGCAGATACGGACTAGCGGGCATCATTACTAGCACAGATACGCAGTATTTT. Translation: CASRYGLAGIITSTDTQYF. The full variable domain, its missing parts supplied by reference TRBV5-8 and TRBJ2-3, is EAGVTQSPTHLIKTRGQQATLRCSPISGHTSVYWYQQALGLGLQFLLWYDEGEERNRGNFPPRFSGRQFPNYSSELNVNALELEDSALYLCASRYGLAGIITSTDTQYFGPGTRLTVL.

This clone was found once. Here the CDR3 DNA reads TGTGCCAGCAGCACCGGGGGGGGCAGCACCGGGGAGCTGTTTTTT. Protein product: CASSTGGGSTGELFF. The chain couples TRBV9 to TRBJ2-2, with TRBD2 identical over 8 bases. Germline V CDR1 and CDR2: SGDLS, YYNGEE. The CDR3 has 15 residues. V lost 4 bases, J lost 4 bases, and 6 bases stayed unmatched.

This chain uses TRBV11-2 with TRBJ1-6; 11 bases agree with TRBD1. V was pared by 5 bases and J by 7 bases, with 4 bases of the junction left unmatched. The germline V gene encodes CDR1 SGHAT and CDR2 FQNNGV. The CDR3 is made up of 15 amino acids. The CDR3 loop reads CASSPRTGGNSPLHF. The CDR3 nucleotides read TGTGCCAGCAGCCCCCGGACAGGGGGCAATTCACCCCTCCACTTT.

This clone was counted a few times. The rearrangement joins TRBV14 to TRBJ1-1, with D possibly TRBD1 on 5 matching bases. The germline V and J ends were trimmed by 4 bases and 4 bases, with 16 bases remaining between them. Looked up from germline, CDR1 is SGHDN and CDR2 is FVKESK. CDR3 length: 15 residues. This CDR3 reads CASSRQGRFGTEAFF. CDR3 in DNA: TGTGCCAGCAGCCGGCAGGGCCGTTTTGGCACTGAAGCTTTCTTT.

The chain combines TRBV7-2 with TRBJ2-3; D not certain. Germline CDR1 and CDR2: SGHTA and FQGNSA. The length of the CDR3 is 12 residues. V was trimmed by 3 bases and J by 6 bases, leaving 7 bases between them. CDR3 bases: TGTGCCAGCAGCTTTTCCGGGGATACGCAGTATTTT. As protein: CASSFSGDTQYF.

The chain employs TRBV23-1 and TRBJ2-7; TRBD2 matches at 10 bases. TRBV23-1 belongs to the ORF category, with a function that is uncertain. This CDR3 is 15 amino acids long. The junction had 5 bases not matched to a gene; V was cut back by 6 bases and J by 0 bases. CDR3 nucleotides: TGCGCCAGCAGCCAAGCTAGCGGGGGCTCCTACGAGCAGTACTTC. Translated: CASSQASGGSYEQYF.

With regard to this clone: Other DNA sequences within the sample encode an identical CDR3. The J gene is TRBJ2-3, the V gene TRBV7-3; perhaps TRBD2 as D (7 bases). V was cut by 5 bases and J by 3 bases, with 15 bases left in between. Germline-derived CDR1 and CDR2 are SGHTA and FQGTGA. This CDR3 has 15 amino acids. The CDR3 protein is CASSLGGGRTDTQYF. The CDR3, as DNA: TGTGCCAGCAGCCTGGGGGGGGGCAGGACAGATACGCAGTATTTT.

This clone was seen a handful of times. This chain's CDR3 is CASSPPNSGTYNEQFF. For the CDR3, the DNA is TGTGCCAGCTCACCACCTAACAGCGGGACTTACAATGAGCAGTTCTTC. The chain carries TRBV18 and TRBJ2-1, with 7 positions matching TRBD2. CDR3 length equals 16 residues. V trimming: 0 bases; J trimming: 4 bases; junction bases outside the gene matches: 6. Germline CDR1 is KGHSH and CDR2 is LQKENI.

The genes are TRBV5-1 and TRBJ1-5, with 7 nucleotides matching TRBD1. V shed 2 bases and J 5 bases; nucleotides not matched to a gene: 10. Germline loops: CDR1 SGHRS, CDR2 YFSETQ. This CDR3 region has 16 residues. CDR3 DNA: TGCGCCAGCAGCTTAGGACCAGGGGGTTCACATCAGCCCCAGCATTTT. Translated: CASSLGPGGSHQPQHF.

The chain joins TRBV28 to TRBJ2-1; tentatively, D is TRBD2 (6 bases). V lost 3 bases to trimming and J lost 4 bases, with 10 bases between them. Per the germline V gene, CDR1 is MDHEN and CDR2 is SYDVKM. The CDR3 sequence is 14 residues long. The DNA for the CDR3 is TGTGCCAGCAGTTTGAGGGGACTGTACAATGAGCAGTTCTTC. It yields the protein CASSLRGLYNEQFF.

The rearrangement joins TRBV7-9 to TRBJ1-6; the D gene is possibly TRBD1 (6 bases). The germline V gene encodes CDR1 SEHNR and CDR2 FQNEAQ (reference sequence). The CDR3 extends over 16 amino acids. The V end was cut by 5 bases, the J end by 7 bases, with 18 bases between. The CDR3 sequence: CASSPPGVSGNSPLHF. CDR3 sequence (DNA): TGTGCCAGCAGCCCCCCAGGGGTTTCAGGGAATTCACCCCTCCACTTT.

The genes are TRBV6-4 and TRBJ1-1; a weak D match, TRBD1 (6 bases). This CDR3 spans 15 amino acids. Trimming took off 7 bases at V and 0 bases at J, with 15 bases between the two ends. Germline CDR1 MRHNA, CDR2 SNTAGT. DNA of the CDR3: TGTGCCAGCACCCCGGACAGATTTATGAACACTGAAGCTTTCTTT. Protein: CASTPDRFMNTEAFF.

This chain uses TRBV4-1 with TRBJ2-1; 11 nucleotides align to TRBD2. V was clipped by 2 bases and J by 10 bases; unmatched bases: 1. The CDR3 spans 13 residues. CDR1 and CDR2 from the germline V gene are MGHRA and YSYEKL. CDR3 DNA: TGCGCCAGCAGCCAACTAGCGGGGGGCGAGCAGTTCTTC. Protein product: CASSQLAGGEQFF.

For this clone: The same CDR3 also results from other DNA sequences found in this sample. This rearrangement joins TRBV6-1 to TRBJ1-1; D ambiguous. V lost 6 bases and J 3 bases, leaving 8 bases between the germline ends. The V gene's germline CDR1 is MNHNS and CDR2 SASEGT. The CDR3 extends over 12 amino acids. The DNA of the CDR3 is TGTGCCAGCAGCCTAAGCTACACTGAAGCTTTCTTT. This codes for CASSLSYTEAFF.

The genes are TRBV19 and TRBJ2-2; weak D call: TRBD1 (6 bases). Per the germline V gene, CDR1 is LNHDA and CDR2 is SQIVND (reference sequence). The V gene lost 5 bases and the J gene lost 0 bases, with 25 bases spanning the gap. The CDR3 totals 20 residues. CDR3 loop: CASSLRQVRIPPTNTGELFF. For the CDR3, the DNA is TGTGCCAGTAGTCTCCGACAGGTCCGGATCCCCCCAACGAACACCGGGGAGCTGTTTTTT.

The chain links TRBV2 to TRBJ1-2, with 8 bases that match TRBD1. The length of the CDR3 is 14 residues. Germline V gives CDR1 SNHLY, CDR2 FYNNEI. With 1 base clipped from V and 2 bases from J, the junction kept 0 bases outside the gene matches. CDR3 nucleotides: TGTGCCAGCAGTGAAGGGACAGGGAACTATGGCTACACCTTC. The encoded protein is CASSEGTGNYGYTF.

The chain joins TRBV7-9 to TRBJ2-2; weak D call: TRBD1 (6 bases). V was pared by 4 bases and J by 7 bases, with 19 bases between. Per the germline V gene, CDR1 is SEHNR and CDR2 is FQNEAQ (reference sequence). This CDR3 has 16 amino acids. The CDR3 here is CASSSRLDRRDGELFF. CDR3 coding DNA: TGTGCCAGCAGCTCCCGCCTGGACAGACGAGACGGGGAGCTGTTTTTT.

The chain uses TRBV6-5 and TRBJ1-5, with D tentatively TRBD1 (5 bases). The V gene lost 6 bases and the J gene lost 5 bases, with 11 bases spanning the gap. This CDR3 has 13 amino acids. Germline V CDR1 and CDR2: MNHEY, SVGAGI. The CDR3: CASRPGVYQPQHF. DNA for the CDR3: TGTGCCAGCAGGCCGGGGGTATATCAGCCCCAGCATTTT.

The gene calls are TRBV23-1 and TRBJ1-4; D is unresolved. TRBV23-1 is known as an ORF, though its function is uncertain. Trimming took off 3 bases at V and 1 base at J, with 12 bases between the two ends. The CDR3 length is 16 residues. The CDR3 region has the DNA TGCGCCAGCAGTCATGGGCTGTTGGAAACTAATGAAAAACTGTTTTTT. Translated: CASSHGLLETNEKLFF.

J is TRBJ1-1 and V is TRBV2, with a possible D match to TRBD1 (6 bases). The CDR3 sequence is 14 residues long. The V and J ends lost 5 bases and 7 bases respectively, with 17 bases between them. In germline, CDR1 is SNHLY, CDR2 FYNNEI. The CDR3 here is CASSKTTGSGEAFF. Written as DNA, the CDR3 is TGTGCCAGCAGTAAAACTACAGGGTCGGGTGAAGCTTTCTTT.

The genes are TRBV5-6 and TRBJ1-4; maybe TRBD1 (5 bases). The CDR3 sequence is 16 residues long. Germline loops: CDR1 SGHDT, CDR2 YYEEEE. With 3 bases removed from V and 1 base from J, the gap between germline ends came to 13 bases. CDR3: CASSWTHTGTNEKLFF. CDR3 DNA sequence: TGTGCCAGCAGCTGGACCCACACAGGAACTAATGAAAAACTGTTTTTT.

This rearrangement joins TRBV28 to TRBJ1-1, with D possibly TRBD1 on 5 matching bases. Germline CDR1 is MDHEN and CDR2 is SYDVKM. The ends were cut back, 4 bases at V and 6 bases at J, with 9 bases in the middle. The CDR3 has 12 amino acids. This CDR3 reads CASSWGRAEAFF. The DNA of the CDR3 is TGTGCCAGCAGTTGGGGGAGGGCTGAAGCTTTCTTT.

This clone was seen a handful of times. V and J are TRBV2 and TRBJ1-1; D is perhaps TRBD1 (6 bases). The CDR3 length is 14 residues. CDR1 SNHLY and CDR2 FYNNEI come from the germline V gene. Trimming removed 9 bases at V and 3 bases at J, with 17 bases between. DNA of the CDR3: TGTGCCAGTAAACAGGGAAGGGCAGACACTGAAGCTTTCTTT. It yields the protein CASKQGRADTEAFF.

This rearrangement joins TRBV5-1 to TRBJ1-4; 8 positions agree with TRBD1. Germline V gives CDR1 SGHRS, CDR2 YFSETQ. V lost 0 bases, J lost 5 bases, and 3 bases stayed unmatched. CDR3 length: 15 residues. CDR3 in DNA: TGCGCCAGCAGCTTGGAAACAGGGGGAAATGAAAAACTGTTTTTT. Protein sequence: CASSLETGGNEKLFF.

This clone was counted only a few times. The chain joins TRBV29-1 to TRBJ1-1; tentatively, D is TRBD1 (6 bases). V was clipped by 6 bases and J by 1 base, with 15 bases between them. Germline V gene lookup returns CDR1 SQVTM and CDR2 ANQGSEA. CDR3 size: 14 residues. CDR3 DNA sequence: TGCAGCGTCCGCAATTTACAGGGGAACACTGAAGCTTTCTTT. It yields the protein CSVRNLQGNTEAFF.

This chain uses TRBV25-1 with TRBJ1-4; D may be TRBD1 (6 bases). The CDR3 loop spans 13 amino acids. The V gene lost 11 bases and the J gene lost 7 bases, with 17 bases spanning the gap. From germline, CDR1 is MGHDK and CDR2 SYGVNS. CDR3 DNA: TGTGCCCCCACGAGGGGGTCGGGTGAAAAACTGTTTTTT. It specifies CAPTRGSGEKLFF.

The sample holds one count of this clone. The chain is built from TRBV7-8 and TRBJ2-7, with D possibly TRBD2 on 6 matching bases. This CDR3 contains 14 residues. V lost 8 bases to trimming and J lost 2 bases, with 16 bases between them. Germline values: CDR1 SGHVS, CDR2 FQNEAQ. The CDR3 loop is CASVKGLPPYEQYF. CDR3 coding DNA: TGTGCCAGCGTGAAAGGACTACCCCCCTACGAGCAGTACTTC.

The chain combines TRBV7-9 with TRBJ1-6; 7 nucleotides match TRBD1. The trim removed 11 bases at V and 10 bases at J, leaving 8 bases unmatched. Germline CDR1 SEHNR, CDR2 FQNEAQ (reference sequence). This CDR3 contains 12 residues. CDR3 loop: CAGQQGSSPLHF. Here the CDR3 DNA reads TGTGCCGGCCAACAGGGGTCCTCACCCCTCCACTTT.

The chain combines TRBV7-9 with TRBJ2-4, with 7 bases lining up with TRBD2. The CDR3 totals 13 residues. The V gene end was trimmed by 3 bases and the J gene end by 8 bases; junction bases not matched to a gene: 4. The germline CDR1 and CDR2 sequences are SEHNR and FQNEAQ (reference sequence). The CDR3 DNA reads TGTGCCAGCAGCTTGGGGGGGGGTGACATTCAGTACTTC. Its protein product is CASSLGGGDIQYF. Using reference TRBV7-9 and TRBJ2-4 for the parts outside the CDR3, the full variable domain is DTGVSQNPRHKITKRGQNVTFRCDPISEHNRLYWYRQTLGQGPEFLTYFQNEAQLEKSRLLSDRFSAERPKGSFSTLEIQRTEQGDSAMYLCASSLGGGDIQYFGAGTRLSVL.